Listed below are T cell receptor beta chains from one sample, sequenced in a study of blood T cell repertoires in COVID-19. Clones were read by immunoSEQ multiplex PCR, and TCRdb kept only the in-frame ones, dropping some. The data contain approximately 120,000 clones, 70% to 90% of them seen just once; the ten biggest clones take up around 1.2%. The specimen sequenced was peripheral blood. The receptors shown here come from a human donor in a cohort sampled during active COVID-19. CDR3s leave out the opening cysteine and the closing phenylalanine or tryptophan.

len	v_gene	CDR3aa
18	TRBV7-3	ASSSRPDRLTLESYNEQF
18	TRBV19	ASSIDRASGGQTSTDTQY
11	TRBV2	ASSEGRWDEQF
16	TRBV10-1	ASSVTGTSVPGANVLT
10	TRBV7-9	ASSLWPYEQY
13	TRBV7-8	ASSLGRGGLTEAF
13	TRBV6-2/TRBV6-3	ASSFTDSGANVLT
14	TRBV5-1	ASSLSGGSSYNEQF
14	TRBV18	ASSPNRLVSSGELF
11	TRBV27	ASSDRPGYGYT
12	TRBV7-9	ASRGSTRGEKLF
13	TRBV18	ASSLDRSSGNTIY
10	TRBV24-1	ATREQGGGYT
13	TRBV18	ASSPTDLPGYGYT
13	TRBV6-5	ASSSRQGGNYGYT
12	TRBV6-5	ASKEGQGISPLH